A single sample gave rise to the 17 T cell receptor beta chains below, sequenced in a study of T cell responses to AZD1222 COVID-19 vaccine. Data came from immunoSEQ multiplex PCR; TCRdb stores just in-frame clones and leaves some out. There are some 150,000 clones in the sample; about nine tenths occur only once, and about a tenth lies in the top ten. The sample in question was peripheral blood, obtained 28 days after the second AZD1222 dose. The receptors shown here come from an adult who received the AZD1222 COVID-19 vaccine.

This chain joins TRBV19 and TRBJ2-1; D gene uncertain. The CDR3 is 15 amino acids. The V end was cut by 3 bases, the J end by 7 bases, with 16 bases between. Germline-derived CDR1 and CDR2 are LNHDA and SQIVND (reference sequence). CDR3 DNA: TGTGCCAGTAGTATCCCCCCATACGGGCAGAATGAGCAGTTCTTC. Translated, it gives CASSIPPYGQNEQFF.

V and J are TRBV6-2 or TRBV6-3 and TRBJ1-3; no clear D. The germline V and J ends were trimmed by 5 bases and 0 bases, with 11 bases remaining between them. The germline V gene has CDR1 MNHEY and CDR2 SVGEGT. This CDR3 region has 15 residues. Here the CDR3 DNA reads TGTGCCAGCAGTCAAACGGGGTCCTCTGGAAACACCATATATTTT. Protein product: CASSQTGSSGNTIYF.

The rearrangement uses TRBV7-2 and TRBJ1-3; 7 nucleotides line up with TRBD1. V was clipped by 5 bases and J by 4 bases; unmatched bases: 5. CDR1 SGHTA and CDR2 FQGNSA come from the germline V gene. This CDR3 contains 14 residues. The CDR3 loop is CASSNTGAGNTIYF. The CDR3 coding sequence is TGTGCCAGCAGCAATACAGGGGCGGGAAACACCATATATTTT.

The CDR3 nucleotides read TGTGCCAGCAGCCTTTCGGGACAGGGGTTAGCCGGGGAGCTGTTTTTT. Its protein is CASSLSGQGLAGELFF. The genes are TRBV7-3 and TRBJ2-2; 10 nucleotides align to TRBD1. Germline V gene sequence: CDR1 SGHTA, CDR2 FQGTGA. V was clipped by 5 bases and J by 6 bases; unmatched bases: 9. The CDR3 has 16 residues.

This chain uses TRBV28 with TRBJ2-7; 9 positions agree with TRBD1. In germline, CDR1 is MDHEN, CDR2 SYDVKM. There are 15 residues in the CDR3. Trimming took 5 bases from V and 5 from J; bases not matched to a gene: 10. The CDR3 reads CASSVDRGRRDEQYF. In DNA form, the CDR3 reads TGTGCCAGCAGTGTGGACAGGGGCAGGCGGGACGAGCAGTACTTC.

The chain combines TRBV27 with TRBJ1-5; no reliable D call. Trimming left V 7 bases short and J 7 bases short, with 5 bases between. The CDR3 runs to 10 residues. Germline V CDR1 and CDR2: MNHEY, SMNVEV (reference sequence). CDR3 protein: CASTGQPQHF. The CDR3 DNA reads TGTGCCAGCACTGGACAGCCCCAGCATTTT.

The J gene is TRBJ1-4, the V gene TRBV20-1, with D maybe TRBD1 (6 bases). The CDR3 is 11 residues long. Between the trimmed V and J ends, which lost 1 base and 16 bases, there was a span of 13 bases. CDR1 is DFQATT, CDR2 SNEGSKA, per germline (reference sequence). In nucleotides, the CDR3 is TGCAGTGCTAGAGCGCTGGACAGATGGTTTTTT. Its translation is CSARALDRWFF.

A single count supports this clone. The chain links TRBV7-2 to TRBJ2-1; possibly TRBD2 for D (6 bases). The CDR3 runs 15 residues. The germline V gene encodes CDR1 SGHTA and CDR2 FQGNSA. V dropped 1 base and J dropped 1 base, with 8 bases sitting between them. The CDR3 here is CASSLVAGSYNEQFF. In nucleotides, the CDR3 is TGTGCCAGCAGCTTAGTGGCGGGATCCTACAATGAGCAGTTCTTC.

V gene TRBV7-2 combines with J gene TRBJ2-5, with 9 bases lining up with TRBD1. The trim removed 4 bases at V and 5 bases at J, leaving 8 bases unmatched. Germline-derived CDR1 and CDR2 are SGHTA and FQGNSA. The CDR3 spans 15 residues. CDR3 bases: TGTGCCAGCAGCTATGCCGGGACAGGGTTTGAGACCCAGTACTTC. Translated, it gives CASSYAGTGFETQYF.

The V call is TRBV28, the J call TRBJ1-5, with D unclear. Trimming stripped 11 bases from V and 0 bases from J, with 14 bases between. From germline, CDR1 is MDHEN and CDR2 SYDVKM. The CDR3 is 14 residues long. In DNA, the CDR3 is TGTGCCCCAAGAGAGGTTAATAGCAATCAGCCCCAGCATTTT. Amino acids: CAPREVNSNQPQHF.

The V and J genes are TRBV12-5 and TRBJ1-1, with 9 bases that match TRBD1. Germline trimming cut 7 bases from V and 1 base from J; bases unmatched to any gene: 4. In germline, CDR1 is LGHNT, CDR2 FRNRAP. The CDR3 is made up of 14 amino acids. CDR3 amino acids: CASARDRENTEAFF. The CDR3 nucleotides read TGTGCTAGTGCCCGGGACAGGGAGAACACTGAAGCTTTCTTT.

The V and J genes are TRBV19 and TRBJ1-2; possible D gene TRBD1, 6 bases. The CDR3 covers 16 residues. From germline, CDR1 is LNHDA and CDR2 SQIVND (reference sequence). The V and J ends lost 2 bases and 7 bases respectively, with 20 bases between them. CDR3 residues: CASSINKKIGGRGYTF. In DNA, the CDR3 is TGTGCCAGTAGTATAAACAAGAAAATCGGGGGCCGTGGCTACACCTTC.

V and J are TRBV6-6 and TRBJ2-5; 8 bases are shared with TRBD2. J gave up 5 bases and V 8 bases, and 1 base lay outside the gene matches. Germline CDR1 MNHNY, CDR2 SVGAGI (reference sequence). This CDR3 has 11 residues. CDR3 amino acids: CASGTRETQYF. CDR3 coding DNA: TGTGCCAGCGGGACTAGGGAGACCCAGTACTTC.

The chain joins TRBV29-1 to TRBJ2-5; no clear D gene. The germline CDR1 and CDR2 sequences are SQVTM and ANQGSEA. The CDR3 is made up of 11 amino acids. The V end was cut by 1 base, the J end by 5 bases, with 5 bases between. CDR3 region: CSVEVGETQYF. CDR3 sequence (DNA): TGCAGCGTTGAAGTCGGGGAGACCCAGTACTTC.

The rearrangement links TRBV6-2 or TRBV6-3 to TRBJ1-5; D possibly corresponds to TRBD1 (5 bases). There are 13 residues in the CDR3. Trimming took 2 bases from V and 9 from J, leaving 11 bases between them. In germline, CDR1 is MNHEY, CDR2 SVGEGT. CDR3 protein: CASSYASRGPQHF. The CDR3 DNA sequence: TGTGCCAGCAGTTACGCCTCAAGGGGGCCCCAGCATTTT.

The chain recombines TRBV2 with TRBJ1-4, with D perhaps TRBD1 (5 bases). The CDR3 extends over 14 amino acids. Per the germline V gene, CDR1 is SNHLY and CDR2 is FYNNEI. The V and J ends lost 7 bases and 2 bases respectively, with 11 bases between them. The CDR3 reads CASILGGTNEKLFF. Here the CDR3 DNA reads TGTGCCAGCATCCTGGGGGGTACTAATGAAAAACTGTTTTTT.

This clone came up a few times. V gene TRBV7-2 combines with J gene TRBJ1-2; D not resolved. The CDR3 sequence is 12 residues long. Germline loops: CDR1 SGHTA, CDR2 FQGNSA. Between the trimmed V and J ends, which lost 2 bases and 7 bases, there was a span of 8 bases. This chain's CDR3 is CASSLNIRGYTF. The CDR3 DNA reads as TGTGCCAGCAGCTTAAATATCCGTGGCTACACCTTC. Filled out from reference TRBV7-2 and TRBJ1-2, the complete variable domain reads GAGVSQSPSNKVTEKGKDVELRCDPISGHTALYWYRQSLGQGLEFLIYFQGNSAPDKSGLPSDRFSAERTGGSVSTLTIQRTQQEDSAVYLCASSLNIRGYTFGSGTRLTVV.